This entry features one T cell receptor beta chain sequence. Its target is unknown. The CDR3 consists of 11 residues. Germline lookup yields CDR1 LNHDA and CDR2 SQIVND (reference sequence). Deletions cut 4 bases from V and 7 bases from J, with 4 bases between. Profiling relied on immunoSEQ multiplex PCR, and the TCRdb table lists in-frame clones only, not all of them. This sample has about 1.1 million clones, with 70% to 80% found just once. This entry belongs to a study of shared clonotypes between healthy human individuals. Study conclusions and caveats: Rarefaction gave evidence that sorted-subset sequencing remained incomplete despite large depth.

This receptor was taken from a man aged 18 to 30 in good health. Some clones in this sample may be carry-over from other donors' samples. The chain has TRBV19 and TRBJ2-2; the D is unclear. The sample taken for sequencing was memory CD4+ T cells from PBMCs. Subset specified: CD45RA-negative fraction. CDR3 residues: CASSTVGELFF. DNA for the CDR3: TGTGCCAGTAGTACTGTCGGGGAGCTGTTTTTT. The full variable domain, with the rest looked up from reference TRBV19 and TRBJ2-2, is DGGITQSPKYLFRKEGQNVTLSCEQNLNHDAMYWYRQDPGQGLRLIYYSQIVNDFQKGDIAEGYSVSREKKESFPLTVTSAQKNPTAFYLCASSTVGELFFGEGSRLTVL.